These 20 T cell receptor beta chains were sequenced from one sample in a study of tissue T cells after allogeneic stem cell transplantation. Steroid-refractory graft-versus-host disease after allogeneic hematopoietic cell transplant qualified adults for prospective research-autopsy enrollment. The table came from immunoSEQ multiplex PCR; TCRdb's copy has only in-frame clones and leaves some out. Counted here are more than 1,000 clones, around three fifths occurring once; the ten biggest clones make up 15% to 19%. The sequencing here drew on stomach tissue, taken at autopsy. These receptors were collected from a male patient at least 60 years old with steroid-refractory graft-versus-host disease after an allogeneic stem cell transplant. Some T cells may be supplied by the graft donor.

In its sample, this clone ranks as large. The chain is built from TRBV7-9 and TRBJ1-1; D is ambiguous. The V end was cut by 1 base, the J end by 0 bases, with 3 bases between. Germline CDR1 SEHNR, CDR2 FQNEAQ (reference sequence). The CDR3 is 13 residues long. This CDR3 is CASSLEVNTEAFF. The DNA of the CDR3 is TGTGCCAGCAGCTTAGAGGTGAACACTGAAGCTTTCTTT.

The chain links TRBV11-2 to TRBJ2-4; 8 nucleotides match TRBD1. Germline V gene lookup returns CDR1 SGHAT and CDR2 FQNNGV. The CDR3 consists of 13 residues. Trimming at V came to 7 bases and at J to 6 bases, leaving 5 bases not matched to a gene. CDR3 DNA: TGTGCCAGCACCCCCGGACAGGGAAACATTCAGTACTTC. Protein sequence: CASTPGQGNIQYF.

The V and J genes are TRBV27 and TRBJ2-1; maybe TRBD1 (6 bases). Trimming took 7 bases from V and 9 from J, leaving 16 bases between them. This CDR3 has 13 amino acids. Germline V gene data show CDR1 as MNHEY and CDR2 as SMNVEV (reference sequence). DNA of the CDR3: TGTGCCAGCACCTTAAGGCAGGGGCTTGAGCAGTTCTTC. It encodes CASTLRQGLEQFF.

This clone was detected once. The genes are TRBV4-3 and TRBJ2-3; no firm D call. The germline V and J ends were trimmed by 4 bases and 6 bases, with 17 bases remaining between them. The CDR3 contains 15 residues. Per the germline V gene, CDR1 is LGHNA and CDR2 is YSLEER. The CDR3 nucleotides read TGCGCCAGCAGCCTATCGTTCGCCCATGCGGATACGCAGTATTTT. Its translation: CASSLSFAHADTQYF.

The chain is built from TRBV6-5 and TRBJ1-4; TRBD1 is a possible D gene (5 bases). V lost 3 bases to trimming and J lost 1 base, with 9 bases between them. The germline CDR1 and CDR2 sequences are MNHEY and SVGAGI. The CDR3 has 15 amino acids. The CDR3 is CASSYRGLTNEKLFF. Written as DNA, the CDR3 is TGTGCCAGCAGTTATCGGGGGTTAACTAATGAAAAACTGTTTTTT.

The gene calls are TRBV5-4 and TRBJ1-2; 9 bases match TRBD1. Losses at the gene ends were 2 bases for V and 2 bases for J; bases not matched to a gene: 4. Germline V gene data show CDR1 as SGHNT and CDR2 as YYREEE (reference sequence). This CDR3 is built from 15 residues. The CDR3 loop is CASSFRGQGNYGYTF. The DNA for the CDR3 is TGTGCCAGCAGCTTCCGCGGACAGGGGAACTATGGCTACACCTTC. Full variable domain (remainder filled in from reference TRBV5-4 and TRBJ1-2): ETGVTQSPTHLIKTRGQQVTLRCSSQSGHNTVSWYQQALGQGPQFIFQYYREEENGRGNFPPRFSGLQFPNYSSELNVNALELDDSALYLCASSFRGQGNYGYTFGSGTRLTVV.

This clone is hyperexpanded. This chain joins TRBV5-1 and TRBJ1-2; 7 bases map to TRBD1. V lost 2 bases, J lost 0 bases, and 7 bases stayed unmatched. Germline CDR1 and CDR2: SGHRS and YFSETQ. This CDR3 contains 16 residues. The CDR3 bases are TGCGCCAGCAGCTTCAAAGGGGGCGCCTCTAACTATGGCTACACCTTC. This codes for CASSFKGGASNYGYTF.

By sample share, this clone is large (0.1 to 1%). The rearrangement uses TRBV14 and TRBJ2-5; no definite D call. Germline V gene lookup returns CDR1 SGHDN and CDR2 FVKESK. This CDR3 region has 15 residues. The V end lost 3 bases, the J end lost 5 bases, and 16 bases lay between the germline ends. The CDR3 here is CASSQMAGDYETQYF. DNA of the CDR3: TGTGCCAGCAGCCAGATGGCCGGTGATTATGAGACCCAGTACTTC.

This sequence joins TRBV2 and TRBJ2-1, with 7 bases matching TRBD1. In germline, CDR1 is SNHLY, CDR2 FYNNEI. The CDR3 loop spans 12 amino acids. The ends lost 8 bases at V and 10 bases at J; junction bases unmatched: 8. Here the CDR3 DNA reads TGTGCCAGCGGCAGGGGGTTATGGGAGCAGTTCTTC. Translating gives CASGRGLWEQFF. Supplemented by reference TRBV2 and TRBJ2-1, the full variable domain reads EPEVTQTPSHQVTQMGQEVILRCVPISNHLYFYWYRQILGQKVEFLVSFYNNEISEKSEIFDDQFSVERPDGSNFTLKIRSTKLEDSAMYFCASGRGLWEQFFGPGTRLTVL.

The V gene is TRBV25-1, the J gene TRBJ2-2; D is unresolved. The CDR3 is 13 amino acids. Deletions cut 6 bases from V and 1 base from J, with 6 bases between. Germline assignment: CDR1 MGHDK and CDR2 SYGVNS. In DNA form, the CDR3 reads TGTGCCAGCAGAGGTCTGAACACCGGGGAGCTGTTTTTT. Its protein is CASRGLNTGELFF.

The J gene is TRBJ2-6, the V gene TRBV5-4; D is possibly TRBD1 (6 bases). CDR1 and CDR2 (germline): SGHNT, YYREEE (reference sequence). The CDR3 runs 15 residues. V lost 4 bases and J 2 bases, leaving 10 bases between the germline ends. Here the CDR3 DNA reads TGTGCCAGCAGCACACAGGGTACTGGGGCCAACGTCCTGACTTTC. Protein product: CASSTQGTGANVLTF.

CDR3 sequence reads: CASSLDPQGVGYGYTF. The DNA of the CDR3 is TGTGCCAGCAGCTTAGATCCGCAGGGCGTAGGGTATGGCTACACCTTC. This rearrangement joins TRBV11-2 to TRBJ1-2; D perhaps matches TRBD1 (5 bases). The CDR3 covers 16 residues. Germline V CDR1 and CDR2: SGHAT, FQNNGV. V was pared by 0 bases and J by 5 bases, with 16 bases between.

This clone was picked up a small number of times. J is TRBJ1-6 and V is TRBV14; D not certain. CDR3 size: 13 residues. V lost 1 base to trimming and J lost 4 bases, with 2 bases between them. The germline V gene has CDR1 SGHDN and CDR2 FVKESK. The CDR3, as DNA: TGTGCCAGCAGCCAAGGTTATAATTCACCCCTCCACTTT. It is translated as CASSQGYNSPLHF.

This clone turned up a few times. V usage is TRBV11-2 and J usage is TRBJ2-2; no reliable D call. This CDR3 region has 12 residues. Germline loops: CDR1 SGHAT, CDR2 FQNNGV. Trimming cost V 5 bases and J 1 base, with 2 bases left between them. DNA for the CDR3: TGTGCCAGCAGCGTGAACACCGGGGAGCTGTTTTTT. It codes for CASSVNTGELFF. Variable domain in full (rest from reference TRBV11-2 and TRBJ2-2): EAGVAQSPRYKIIEKRQSVAFWCNPISGHATLYWYQQILGQGPKLLIQFQNNGVVDDSQLPKDRFSAERLKGVDSTLKIQPAKLEDSAVYLCASSVNTGELFFGEGSRLTVL.

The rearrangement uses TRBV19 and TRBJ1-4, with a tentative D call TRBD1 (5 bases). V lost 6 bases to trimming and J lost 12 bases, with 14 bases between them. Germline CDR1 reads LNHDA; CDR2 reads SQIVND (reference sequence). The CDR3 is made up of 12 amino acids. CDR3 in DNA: TGTGCCAGTAGATGGGGGGACGGACAACTGTTTTTT. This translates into CASRWGDGQLFF. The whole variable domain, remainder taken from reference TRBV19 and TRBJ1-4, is DGGITQSPKYLFRKEGQNVTLSCEQNLNHDAMYWYRQDPGQGLRLIYYSQIVNDFQKGDIAEGYSVSREKKESFPLTVTSAQKNPTAFYLCASRWGDGQLFFGSGTQLSVL.

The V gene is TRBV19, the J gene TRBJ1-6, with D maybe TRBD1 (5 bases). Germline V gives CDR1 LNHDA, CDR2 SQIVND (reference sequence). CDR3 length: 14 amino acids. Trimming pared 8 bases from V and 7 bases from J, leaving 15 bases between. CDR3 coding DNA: TGTGCCAGTTCCGAGGGGATACACAATTCACCCCTCCACTTT. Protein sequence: CASSEGIHNSPLHF.

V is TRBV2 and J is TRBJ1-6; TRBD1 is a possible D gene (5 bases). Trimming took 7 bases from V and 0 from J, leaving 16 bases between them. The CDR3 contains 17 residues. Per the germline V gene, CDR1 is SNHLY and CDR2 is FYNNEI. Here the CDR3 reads CASTGTVTSSYNSPLHF. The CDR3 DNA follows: TGTGCCAGCACTGGGACCGTTACGAGCTCCTATAATTCACCCCTCCACTTT.

The CDR3 DNA follows: TGTGCCAGCGGCAGGGGCGGAGAAAAACTGTTTTTT. Its translation: CASGRGGEKLFF. V usage is TRBV7-9 and J usage is TRBJ1-4, with D maybe TRBD1 (6 bases). Germline V gives CDR1 SEHNR, CDR2 FQNEAQ (reference sequence). V was shortened by 8 bases and J by 8 bases, with 12 bases between the two germline ends. The CDR3 runs 12 residues.

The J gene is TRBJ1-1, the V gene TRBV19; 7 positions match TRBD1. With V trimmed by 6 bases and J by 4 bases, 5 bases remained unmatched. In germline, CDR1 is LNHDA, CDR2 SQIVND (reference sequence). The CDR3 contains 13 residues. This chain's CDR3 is CASSTQGSTEAFF. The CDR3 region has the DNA TGTGCCAGTAGCACACAGGGGAGCACTGAAGCTTTCTTT.

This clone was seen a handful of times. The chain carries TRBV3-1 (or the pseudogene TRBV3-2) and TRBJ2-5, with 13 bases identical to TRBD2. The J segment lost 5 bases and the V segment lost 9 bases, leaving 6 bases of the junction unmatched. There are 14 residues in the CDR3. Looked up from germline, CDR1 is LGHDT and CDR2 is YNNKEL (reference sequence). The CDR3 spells CASTSGGERETQYF. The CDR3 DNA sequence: TGTGCCAGTACTAGCGGGGGGGAGAGGGAGACCCAGTACTTC.